One T cell receptor beta chain is described in this entry. This clone appeared a single time. Its binding antigen is unknown. Per-base qualities were not stored, and no clone one base away is much larger. These data come from a study of blood T cell repertoires in COVID-19 (dated by TCRdb to the early 2020s). About the study as a whole: Collaborator samples came from the United States, Italy and Spain and covered acute and convalescent phases of COVID-19. Where HLA class I and class II types were available, the types were taken from metadata supplied by the sample provider, not from assay-based typing. Sample metadata almost always included a de-identified subject ID, COVID-19 status, age in years and sex. The material from the prospective study consisted of cDNA or gDNA derived from T cells, B-cell-depleted T cells, or PBMCs. Subjects who had been exposed to COVID-19, were actively infected with it, or had recovered from it provided the deeply sampled blood TCRbeta repertoires that made up the dataset. Samples were obtained from the ongoing ImmuneRACE study (first 160 participants) and from some 1,300 subjects provided by 6 global collaborators. A freely available public database, intended as a resource for researchers studying the immune response to SARS-CoV-2, is where the repertoires were released. General conclusions and limits of the study: The quantity of clinical and demographic metadata differed by source and by participant and was supplied without curation.

Participants in the prospective study were aged roughly 18 to 89 years, lived in about two dozen United States geographic areas, and enrolled through a virtual design. In the prospective study, participants were assigned to cohorts based on the clinical history participants reported in a screening survey and a study questionnaire. In the prospective study, mobile phlebotomists collected whole blood, serum and a nasopharyngeal or oropharyngeal swab from each participant. Over an approximately 2-month period, participants in the prospective study had the option of providing additional blood draws and questionnaires. Before DNA extraction, blood samples from the prospective study were shipped at room temperature or frozen. The immunoSEQ Assay, a bias-controlled multiplex PCR, was used to amplify TCRbeta CDR3 regions from genomic DNA. In the paper's pipeline: The number of nucleated cells in each sample was estimated by amplification of reference gene primers within the assay. Sequence reads were collapsed and filtered to measure the absolute abundance of every unique TCRbeta CDR3 rearrangement. Productive Simpson clonality was computed per sample as the square root of Simpson's diversity index over productive rearrangements. What TCRdb holds here is the immuneACCESS table cut down to in-frame rearrangements. Part of the clones is not present; checked against another copy, under half of the missing clones reflect an unresolved V gene, and the others are unexplained. Clonal size and the V and J genes are those of that table, whereas D and trimming came from the DNA. The sample yields a few hundred thousand clones; around 85% were counted once. In total, the top ten clones hold less than 5% of the sample.

The receptor was isolated from a woman aged 40-49 years with acute COVID-19. Specimen: PBMCs or T cells enriched from blood (not recorded which).

The sequenced DNA: TGTGCCAGCAGTTACTCGAAGTCGACATTCCTCATTCTCGAGACCCAGTACTTC. Translated, it gives CASSYSKSTFLILETQYF. The chain is encoded by TRBV6-2 or TRBV6-3 joined to TRBJ2-5; no D segment can be confidently identified. CDR1 and CDR2, per the germline V gene, are MNHEY and SVGEGT. The CDR3 goes from the cysteine to the phenylalanine over 18 residues. Only the CDR3 DNA stays, 54 bases, in frame from base 1. The junction carries 22 bases between V and J, which are trimmed by 0 bases and 5 bases respectively.